A single sample gave rise to the 20 T cell receptor beta chains below, sequenced in a study of shared clonotypes between healthy human individuals. Sequencing was performed with immunoSEQ multiplex PCR; in TCRdb, only in-frame clones are kept and a portion is missing. This sample has hundreds of thousands of clones, with over 65% found just once. Sequencing used memory CD4+ T cells sorted from blood. This sample's subset: CD45RA-negative fraction. These receptors were collected from a woman in her twenties or thirties in good health.

The chain joins TRBV9 to TRBJ2-7; 9 nucleotides line up with TRBD1. Germline V gene lookup returns CDR1 SGDLS and CDR2 YYNGEE. The CDR3 consists of 15 residues. The ends lost 3 bases at V and 1 base at J; junction bases unmatched: 5. The CDR3 region has the DNA TGTGCCAGCAGCGCCGCCGGGACAGGGTCCTACGAGCAGTACTTC. This translates into CASSAAGTGSYEQYF. The whole variable domain, remainder taken from reference TRBV9 and TRBJ2-7, is DSGVTQTPKHLITATGQRVTLRCSPRSGDLSVYWYQQSLDQGLQFLIQYYNGEERAKGNILERFSAQQFPDLHSELNLSSLELGDSALYFCASSAAGTGSYEQYFGPGTRLTVT.

The chain uses TRBV18 and TRBJ2-3; the D is unclear. This CDR3 has 16 residues. Germline V CDR1 and CDR2: KGHSH, LQKENI. The V and J ends lost 2 bases and 1 base respectively, with 13 bases between them. CDR3 amino acids: CASSPKGVRRTDTQYF. CDR3 DNA sequence: TGTGCCAGCTCACCAAAGGGCGTAAGACGCACAGATACGCAGTATTTT.

J is TRBJ2-5 and V is TRBV6-5, with a possible D match to TRBD1 (8 bases). TRBJ2-7 matches the DNA end more closely, so the J call is doubtful. Germline CDR1 and CDR2: MNHEY and SVGAGI. The CDR3 extends over 14 amino acids. DNA of the CDR3: TGTGCCAGCTTTTCGACAGGGGACTACTACGAGCAGTACTTC. This gives the protein CASFSTGDYYEQYF.

There are many counts of this clone. The chain carries TRBV30 and TRBJ1-1; D not resolved. From germline, CDR1 is GTSNPN and CDR2 SVGIG (reference sequence). Trimming left V 4 bases short and J 0 bases short, with 6 bases between. There are 12 residues in the CDR3. CDR3 in DNA: TGTGCCTGGAAAAGAATGAACACTGAAGCTTTCTTT. Its translation: CAWKRMNTEAFF.

This clone has more than one count but fewer than ten. The chain employs TRBV28 and TRBJ2-7, with D tentatively TRBD1 (5 bases). Germline-derived CDR1 and CDR2 are MDHEN and SYDVKM. The CDR3 is 16 residues long. Trimming cost V 5 bases and J 0 bases, with 17 bases left between them. CDR3 region: CASSNGQRPPSYEQYF. The DNA of the CDR3 is TGTGCCAGCAGTAACGGACAAAGGCCGCCCTCCTACGAGCAGTACTTC.

The chain joins TRBV25-1 to TRBJ2-3, with D perhaps TRBD2 (7 bases). The CDR3 is 15 amino acids. Germline V gene data show CDR1 as MGHDK and CDR2 as SYGVNS. V dropped 3 bases and J dropped 0 bases, with 10 bases sitting between them. The CDR3 sequence is CASSEGGASTDTQYF. Written as DNA, the CDR3 is TGTGCCAGCAGTGAGGGGGGGGCTAGCACAGATACGCAGTATTTT. Using reference TRBV25-1 and TRBJ2-3 for the parts outside the CDR3, the full variable domain is EADIYQTPRYLVIGTGKKITLECSQTMGHDKMYWYQQDPGMELHLIHYSYGVNSTEKGDLSSESTVSRIRTEHFPLTLESARPSHTSQYLCASSEGGASTDTQYFGPGTRLTVL.

This clone appeared a few times. This sample also contains other DNA sequences that code for the same CDR3. The chain joins TRBV10-3 to TRBJ2-1, with TRBD2 identical over 7 bases. Germline assignment: CDR1 ENHRY and CDR2 SYGVKD. The CDR3 runs to 14 residues. After removal of 10 bases from V and 3 bases from J, the junction contained 9 bases not matched to a gene. The CDR3 spells CATKGLADYNEQFF. The CDR3 bases are TGTGCCACCAAGGGCCTAGCGGACTACAATGAGCAGTTCTTC.

The chain uses TRBV18 and TRBJ2-1, with D unresolved. CDR1 KGHSH and CDR2 LQKENI come from the germline V gene. The CDR3 extends over 15 amino acids. V lost 0 bases and J lost 5, with 11 bases in between. CDR3 region: CASSPPIRHHNEQFF. The DNA of the CDR3 is TGTGCCAGCTCACCACCGATCAGGCATCACAATGAGCAGTTCTTC.

This chain links TRBV29-1 with TRBJ2-7; D might be TRBD1 (5 bases). Trimming left V 7 bases short and J 3 bases short, with 16 bases between. The length of the CDR3 is 13 residues. Germline CDR1 SQVTM, CDR2 ANQGSEA. CDR3 bases: TGCAGCGCCCGATCAGGGCAGGGCTACGAGCAGTACTTC. Its translation is CSARSGQGYEQYF.

The V call is TRBV29-1, the J call TRBJ1-1, with D possibly TRBD1 on 5 matching bases. Germline values: CDR1 SQVTM, CDR2 ANQGSEA. The CDR3 contains 14 residues. Trimming cost V 5 bases and J 0 bases, with 13 bases left between them. The CDR3 sequence is CSVLSGTVNTEAFF. The CDR3, as DNA: TGCAGCGTTCTTTCCGGGACGGTGAACACTGAAGCTTTCTTT.

This clone has just a few counts. The genes are TRBV7-2 and TRBJ2-3; no clear D gene. Deletions cut 1 base from V and 0 bases from J, with 5 bases between. Germline loops: CDR1 SGHTA, CDR2 FQGNSA. This CDR3 is 14 amino acids long. The CDR3 DNA sequence: TGTGCCAGCAGCTTAGACCACAGCACAGATACGCAGTATTTT. It codes for CASSLDHSTDTQYF.

Only a few counts were recorded for this clone. J is TRBJ1-4 and V is TRBV4-1; D not resolved. Germline V gives CDR1 MGHRA, CDR2 YSYEKL. Between the trimmed V and J ends, which lost 0 bases and 0 bases, there was a span of 8 bases. This CDR3 contains 16 residues. DNA of the CDR3: TGCGCCAGCAGCCAAGAGGGTACAGCAACTAATGAAAAACTGTTTTTT. This encodes CASSQEGTATNEKLFF.

The V gene is TRBV7-9, the J gene TRBJ2-7; TRBD2 matches at 9 bases. Germline loops: CDR1 SEHNR, CDR2 FQNEAQ (reference sequence). CDR3 size: 16 residues. The junction had 8 bases not matched to a gene; V was cut back by 2 bases and J by 3 bases. As DNA, the CDR3 is TGTGCCAGCAGCTTATTTCAAGCGGGAGGAATCTACGAGCAGTACTTC. Its protein is CASSLFQAGGIYEQYF.

The chain joins TRBV6-5 to TRBJ1-2, with TRBD1 as a possible D gene (5 bases). The CDR3 runs 14 residues. Per the germline V gene, CDR1 is MNHEY and CDR2 is SVGAGI. V was pared by 0 bases and J by 8 bases, with 13 bases between. The CDR3 DNA follows: TGTGCCAGCAGTTACTCGTATAGGGGAAAGGGCTACACCTTC. Translating gives CASSYSYRGKGYTF.

This clone was seen a handful of times. The chain recombines TRBV19 with TRBJ1-1, with 7 bases lining up with TRBD1. Germline CDR1 LNHDA, CDR2 SQIVND (reference sequence). This CDR3 comprises 12 residues. Trimming at V came to 6 bases and at J to 6 bases, leaving 4 bases not matched to a gene. The CDR3 protein is CASRGTASEAFF. Here the CDR3 DNA reads TGTGCCAGTAGAGGGACAGCTTCTGAAGCTTTCTTT.

The CDR3 DNA follows: TGCAGTGCTACGCGACGGAGAGGCTACACCTTC. Its protein is CSATRRRGYTF. This chain links TRBV20-1 with TRBJ1-2, with D unresolved. This CDR3 has 11 residues. The V gene's germline CDR1 is DFQATT and CDR2 SNEGSKA (reference sequence). The germline V and J ends were trimmed by 4 bases and 8 bases, with 11 bases remaining between them.

J is TRBJ2-5 and V is TRBV11-3, with 13 bases lining up with TRBD2. Germline V gene data show CDR1 as SGHNT and CDR2 as YENEEA. V was clipped by 4 bases and J by 5 bases; unmatched bases: 4. This CDR3 has 15 amino acids. The CDR3, as DNA: TGTGCCAGCAGCTACGGGACTAGCGGGACGGAGACCCAGTACTTC. Protein sequence: CASSYGTSGTETQYF.

This chain uses TRBV27 with TRBJ1-1, with a tentative D call TRBD1 (6 bases). The V end was cut by 2 bases, the J end by 0 bases, with 16 bases between. CDR1 is MNHEY and CDR2 is SMNVEV in the germline V gene (reference sequence). The length of the CDR3 is 17 residues. The CDR3 DNA reads as TGTGCCAGCAGTTTAAAGAGGGGCAGGGACATGAACACTGAAGCTTTCTTT. Amino acids: CASSLKRGRDMNTEAFF.

The rearrangement uses TRBV18 and TRBJ2-7; tentatively, D is TRBD1 or TRBD2 (5 bases each). The CDR3 runs 15 residues. Trimming removed 3 bases from V and 0 bases from J, with 12 bases in between. The germline V gene has CDR1 KGHSH and CDR2 LQKENI. The CDR3 region has the DNA TGTGCCAGCTCACCCCTCGGGACGGTCTCCTACGAGCAGTACTTC. It translates to CASSPLGTVSYEQYF.

The chain employs TRBV30 and TRBJ2-1; 10 nucleotides agree with TRBD2. The CDR3 runs to 14 residues. Trimming cost V 3 bases and J 2 bases; bases outside gene matches: 1. Germline V gene lookup returns CDR1 GTSNPN and CDR2 SVGIG (reference sequence). The CDR3 region is CAWRGLAPYNEQFF. In DNA form, the CDR3 reads TGTGCCTGGAGGGGACTAGCGCCCTACAATGAGCAGTTCTTC.